What follows are 14 T cell receptor beta chains derived from one specimen sequenced in a study of T cells expressing NK-cell markers. Following a re-call of the 5' RACE reads, TCRdb has one entry per CDR3 protein and lacks DNA. The sample includes 300,000 or so distinct CDR3 sequences. Sequencing used blood T cells: a sorted CD56 or NKG2C T cell subset, CD4+ or CD8+ T cells, or bulk PBMC T cells (not recorded which). The receptors derive from a woman aged 18 to 69 in good health.

The CDR3 region is CATTFGSPYGYTF. The gene calls are TRBV6-1 and TRBJ1-2. The CDR3 is 13 amino acids. CDR1 is MNHNS, CDR2 SASEGT, per germline.

The chain uses TRBV20-1 and TRBJ2-3; TCRdb proposes TRBD2, but this gene call is untestable without DNA. CDR3 length equals 15 residues. Germline CDR1 and CDR2: DFQATT and SNEGSKA (reference sequence). CDR3 loop: CSASEAGGVTDTQYF.

This rearrangement joins TRBV10-3 to TRBJ1-4; TCRdb's assignment of TRBD1 cannot be checked, as there is no DNA. This CDR3 has 14 amino acids. Germline CDR1 ENHRY, CDR2 SYGVKD. CDR3 sequence reads: CAISVGGGGEKLFF.

This chain connects TRBV5-6 to TRBJ2-3; TCRdb's D gene call, TRBD2, goes unchecked for lack of DNA. The CDR3 loop spans 15 amino acids. Germline CDR1 is SGHDT and CDR2 is YYEEEE. The CDR3 loop reads CASSGRLAGADTQYF. The whole variable domain, filled in from reference TRBV5-6 and TRBJ2-3, reads DAGVTQSPTHLIKTRGQQVTLRCSPKSGHDTVSWYQQALGQGPQFIFQYYEEEERQRGNFPDRFSGHQFPNYSSELNVNALLLGDSALYLCASSGRLAGADTQYFGPGTRLTVL.

The J gene is TRBJ1-1, the V gene TRBV6-6; no DNA is available, so the TRBD1 call from TCRdb remains unchecked. This CDR3 spans 12 amino acids. Germline assignment: CDR1 MNHNY and CDR2 SVGAGI (reference sequence). CDR3 protein: CASSNGGTEAFF.

The genes are TRBV20-1 and TRBJ2-1; no DNA is available, so the TRBD1 call from TCRdb remains unchecked. In germline, CDR1 is DFQATT, CDR2 SNEGSKA (reference sequence). The CDR3 consists of 19 residues. The CDR3 sequence is CSATDVRDRDLVPYNEQFF.

The chain carries TRBV7-3 and TRBJ2-1; the TCRdb D gene call, TRBD2, has no DNA to confirm it. Looked up from germline, CDR1 is SGHTA and CDR2 is FQGTGA. This CDR3 has 16 amino acids. The chain's CDR3 is CASSLTGRGSYNEQFF.

The chain combines TRBV6-1 with TRBJ2-3; TCRdb's D call of TRBD1 is untestable without DNA. The CDR3 loop spans 15 amino acids. CDR1 MNHNS and CDR2 SASEGT come from the germline V gene. The CDR3 protein is CATRRGRVDTDTQYF.

J is TRBJ2-1 and V is TRBV28; the TCRdb call, TRBD2, lacks DNA for checking. Germline V lookup: CDR1 MDHEN, CDR2 SYDVKM. The CDR3 covers 16 residues. The CDR3 spells CASRTPGLASYNEQFF. Looking up the rest from reference TRBV28 and TRBJ2-1 gives the full variable domain: DVKVTQSSRYLVKRTGEKVFLECVQDMDHENMFWYRQDPGLGLRLIYFSYDVKMKEKGDIPEGYSVSREKKERFSLILESASTNQTSMYLCASRTPGLASYNEQFFGPGTRLTVL.

This sequence joins TRBV12-3 or TRBV12-4 and TRBJ2-3; as DNA is missing, the TRBD2 call by TCRdb cannot be tested. This CDR3 has 18 residues. The CDR3 spells CASSLFALTSGNTDTQYF.

This sequence joins TRBV14 and TRBJ2-6. The germline V gene encodes CDR1 SGHDN and CDR2 FVKESK. The CDR3 has 17 residues. CDR3 amino acids: CASSQDYKRAGANVLTF.

V and J are TRBV7-6 and TRBJ2-5. This CDR3 region has 14 residues. In germline, CDR1 is SGHVS, CDR2 FNYEAQ. CDR3 sequence reads: CASSLAFRQETQYF.

J is TRBJ1-1 and V is TRBV5-1; there is no DNA to check the TCRdb D call of TRBD1. In germline, CDR1 is SGHRS, CDR2 YFSETQ. This CDR3 contains 15 residues. CDR3: CASSQQTGGNTEAFF.

This CDR3 is CASSQASGVPGDTQYF. This chain uses TRBV4-3 with TRBJ2-3; there is no DNA to check the TCRdb D call of TRBD2. CDR1 is LGHNA and CDR2 is YSLEER in the germline V gene. The CDR3 covers 16 residues.